This TCR beta chain was identified in a study of blood T cell repertoires in COVID-19. At the level of the study: COVID-19 samples, acute and convalescent, were from the United States, Italy and Spain.

Data came from immunoSEQ multiplex PCR; TCRdb stores just in-frame clones and leaves some out. The sample has approximately 400,000 clones, more than 70% seen once. This CDR3 contains 12 residues. Germline V CDR1 and CDR2: SGHNT, YYREEE (reference sequence). The junction had 4 bases not matched to a gene; V was cut back by 4 bases and J by 9 bases. This clonotype was obtained from a man aged 35 to 55 with acute or convalescent COVID-19. Source material: peripheral blood. The chain couples TRBV5-4 to TRBJ2-1, with 7 bases aligning to TRBD2. The CDR3 coding sequence is TGTGCCAGCAGCCTGACTAGCCGTGAGCAGTTCTTC. Protein sequence: CASSLTSREQFF.